The 4 T cell receptor beta chains below were found in one sample sequenced in a study of PD-1 blockade in mismatch repair-deficient tumors. Method: immunoSEQ multiplex PCR; TCRdb's copy keeps in-frame clones and lacks some. The data hold about 16,000 clones, with 65% to 85% observed a single time. The source material was PBMCs, sampled 4 weeks after starting pembrolizumab. The receptors shown here come from an adult with mismatch repair-deficient cancer.

This chain links TRBV5-1 with TRBJ1-5, with a tentative D call TRBD1 (5 bases). V was cut by 1 base and J by 6 bases, with 8 bases left in between. This CDR3 contains 13 residues. Germline-derived CDR1 and CDR2 are SGHRS and YFSETQ. The CDR3 loop reads CASSLLGGQPQHF. As DNA, the CDR3 is TGCGCCAGCAGCTTGTTGGGGGGTCAGCCCCAGCATTTT.

The chain uses TRBV7-9 and TRBJ2-2; 13 bases match TRBD2. After removal of 5 bases from V and 6 bases from J, the junction contained 6 bases not matched to a gene. CDR1 SEHNR and CDR2 FQNEAQ come from the germline V gene (reference sequence). The CDR3 length is 16 residues. The CDR3 DNA reads TGTGCCAGCAGCCCCACTAGCGGGAGGGCCCCCGGGGAGCTGTTTTTT. It specifies CASSPTSGRAPGELFF.

The rearrangement links TRBV27 to TRBJ2-7; tentatively, D is TRBD2 (6 bases). Germline V gives CDR1 MNHEY, CDR2 SMNVEV (reference sequence). The CDR3 consists of 14 residues. Trimming left V 8 bases short and J 12 bases short, with 26 bases between. The CDR3 DNA is TGTGCCAGCGCCACGGCGGGGATTCTCGCGAGCAGGTACTTC. Protein sequence: CASATAGILASRYF.

The table lists this clone with a count of one. The J gene is TRBJ2-5, the V gene TRBV10-2; 7 nucleotides align to TRBD2. The germline V gene encodes CDR1 WSHSY and CDR2 SAAADI. The CDR3 is 18 amino acids. The V segment lost 4 bases and the J segment 2 bases; nucleotides outside the gene matches: 16. CDR3 DNA sequence: TGCGCCAGCAGTGCTCCTAGCGGAACCCTGAGCGGGCAAGAGACCCAGTACTTC. This codes for CASSAPSGTLSGQETQYF.